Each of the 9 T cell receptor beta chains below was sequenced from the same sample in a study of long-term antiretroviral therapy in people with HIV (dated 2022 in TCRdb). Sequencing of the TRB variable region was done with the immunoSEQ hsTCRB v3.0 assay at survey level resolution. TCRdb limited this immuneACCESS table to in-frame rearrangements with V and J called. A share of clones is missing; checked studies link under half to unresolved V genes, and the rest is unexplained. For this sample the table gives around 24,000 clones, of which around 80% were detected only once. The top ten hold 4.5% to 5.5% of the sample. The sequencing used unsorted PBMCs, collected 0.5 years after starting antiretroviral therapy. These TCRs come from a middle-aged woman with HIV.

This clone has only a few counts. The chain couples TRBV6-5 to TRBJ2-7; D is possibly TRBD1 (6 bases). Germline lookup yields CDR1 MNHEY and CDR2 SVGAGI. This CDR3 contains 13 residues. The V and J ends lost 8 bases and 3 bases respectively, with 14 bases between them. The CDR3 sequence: CASAYLGGYEQYF. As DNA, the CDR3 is TGTGCCAGCGCCTACTTAGGGGGCTACGAGCAGTACTTC.

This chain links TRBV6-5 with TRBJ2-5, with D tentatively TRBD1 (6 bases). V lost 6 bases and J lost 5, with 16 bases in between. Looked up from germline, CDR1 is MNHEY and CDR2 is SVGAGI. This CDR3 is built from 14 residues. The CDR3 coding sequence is TGTGCCAGCAGCAGCGACAGGTCCCTGGAGACCCAGTACTTC. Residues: CASSSDRSLETQYF.

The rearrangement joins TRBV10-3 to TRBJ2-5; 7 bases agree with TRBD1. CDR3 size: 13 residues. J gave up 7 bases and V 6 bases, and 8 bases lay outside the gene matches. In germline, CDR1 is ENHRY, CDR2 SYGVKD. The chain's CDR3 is CAIRDRSSGTQYF. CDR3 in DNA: TGTGCCATCAGGGACAGGTCTTCTGGGACCCAGTACTTC.

CDR3 residues: CASSQTWDNYGYTF. The CDR3 bases are TGCGCCAGCAGCCAGACCTGGGACAACTATGGCTACACCTTC. The V call is TRBV4-1, the J call TRBJ1-2; possibly TRBD1 for D (5 bases). With 3 bases removed from V and 2 bases from J, the gap between germline ends came to 10 bases. Germline CDR1 is MGHRA and CDR2 is YSYEKL. The CDR3 runs to 14 residues.

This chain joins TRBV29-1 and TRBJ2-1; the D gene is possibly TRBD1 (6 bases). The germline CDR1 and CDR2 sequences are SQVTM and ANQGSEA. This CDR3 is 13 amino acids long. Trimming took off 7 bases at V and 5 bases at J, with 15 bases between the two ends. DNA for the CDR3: TGCAGCGCCATAACGGACAGTGACAATGAGCAGTTCTTC. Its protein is CSAITDSDNEQFF.

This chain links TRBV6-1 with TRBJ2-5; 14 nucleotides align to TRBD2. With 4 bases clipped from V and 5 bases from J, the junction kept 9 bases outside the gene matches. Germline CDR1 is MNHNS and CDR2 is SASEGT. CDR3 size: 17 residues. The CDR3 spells CASSATTSGGARETQYF. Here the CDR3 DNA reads TGTGCCAGCAGTGCAACGACTAGCGGGGGGGCGAGGGAGACCCAGTACTTC.

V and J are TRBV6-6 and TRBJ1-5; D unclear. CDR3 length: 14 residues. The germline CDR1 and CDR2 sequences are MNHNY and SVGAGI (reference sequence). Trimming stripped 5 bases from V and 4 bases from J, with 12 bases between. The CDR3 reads CASSLVSPNQPQHF. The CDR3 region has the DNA TGTGCCAGCAGTCTCGTGAGCCCAAATCAGCCCCAGCATTTT.

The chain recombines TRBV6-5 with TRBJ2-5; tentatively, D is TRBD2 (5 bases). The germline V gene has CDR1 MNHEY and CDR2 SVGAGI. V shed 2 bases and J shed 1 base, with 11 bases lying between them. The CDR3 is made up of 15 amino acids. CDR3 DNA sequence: TGTGCCAGCAGTTACGGTTCACTAGTCCAAGAGACCCAGTACTTC. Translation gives CASSYGSLVQETQYF.

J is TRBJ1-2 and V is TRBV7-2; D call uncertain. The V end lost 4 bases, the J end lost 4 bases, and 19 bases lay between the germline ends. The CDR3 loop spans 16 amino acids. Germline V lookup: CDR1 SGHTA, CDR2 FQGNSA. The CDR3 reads CASSSRAQMWIYGYTF. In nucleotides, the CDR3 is TGTGCCAGCAGCTCCCGTGCACAGATGTGGATCTATGGCTACACCTTC.